This TCR beta chain appears in the sequencing data of a study of vaccination and CD4 T cells after COVID-19. Study-wide context: Across the group, participants received two doses of either BNT162b2 or mRNA-1273 vaccine. Post-COVID draws came a median roughly 97 days after diagnosis (range 35 to 161). Overlapping peptides covering the spike proteins of SARS-CoV-2, HCoV-NL63, HCoV-OC43 and HCoV-229E were added to stimulate cells.

Oncomine TCR Beta short-read sequencing was applied to DNA from cultured CD4+ T cells. TCRdb ran MiXCR on the PCR reads and lists one entry per CDR3 protein. Found here are 9,000 to 15,000 distinct CDR3 sequences, roughly two fifths of them singletons; the top ten hold roughly 18%. On this clonotype itself: Its cognate antigen is unknown.

Germline CDR1 is SEHNR and CDR2 is FQNEAQ (reference sequence). V lost 3 bases and J lost 8, with 13 bases in between. The CDR3 extends over 14 amino acids. Noted treatment: approximately 9-day PBMC culture with coronavirus spike peptide pools or control peptides (ViraFEST assay). Before TCRs were sequenced, ViraFEST expanded antigen-specific T cells with peptide pools. The sequence derives from a human donor with COVID-19. This chain links TRBV7-9 with TRBJ1-4; D ambiguous. Material for sequencing was cultured CD4+ T cells from blood. CDR3 nucleotide sequence: TGTGCCAGCAGCTTTAACGAGTTCGGAGAAAAACTGTTTTTT. Protein sequence: CASSFNEFGEKLFF.